One and the same sample provided the 5 T cell receptor beta chains below, sequenced in a study of blood T cell repertoires in COVID-19. Profiling relied on immunoSEQ multiplex PCR, and the TCRdb table lists in-frame clones only, not all of them. The sample carries about 220,000 clones, roughly 80% recorded once. The sample taken for sequencing was peripheral blood. These receptors all stem from a woman aged 70 to 79 with COVID-19, enrolled during active disease.

This chain links TRBV7-9 with TRBJ1-2, with D perhaps TRBD1 (6 bases). V lost 5 bases and J 0 bases, leaving 13 bases between the germline ends. CDR1 and CDR2 (germline): SEHNR, FQNEAQ (reference sequence). This CDR3 contains 15 residues. The CDR3 nucleotides read TGTGCCAGCAGCCCCCATACAGGGTCTAACTATGGCTACACCTTC. It specifies CASSPHTGSNYGYTF. Full variable domain (outside the CDR3, taken from reference TRBV7-9 and TRBJ1-2): DTGVSQNPRHKITKRGQNVTFRCDPISEHNRLYWYRQTLGQGPEFLTYFQNEAQLEKSRLLSDRFSAERPKGSFSTLEIQRTEQGDSAMYLCASSPHTGSNYGYTFGSGTRLTVV.

This clone was detected a few times. The chain uses TRBV19 and TRBJ1-2, with D perhaps matching TRBD1 (6 bases). Trimming removed 3 bases from V and 3 bases from J, with 14 bases in between. The germline gives CDR1 LNHDA, CDR2 SQIVND (reference sequence). The CDR3 loop spans 15 amino acids. The CDR3 coding sequence is TGTGCCAGTAGTATCGGTACAGGGAACGACTATGGCTACACCTTC. Translation: CASSIGTGNDYGYTF.

The chain couples TRBV9 to TRBJ2-6; D gene uncertain. Germline-derived CDR1 and CDR2 are SGDLS and YYNGEE. The CDR3 sequence is 15 residues long. The V end was cut by 4 bases, the J end by 4 bases, with 12 bases between. CDR3 region: CASSPRAIGANVLTF. DNA for the CDR3: TGTGCCAGCAGCCCCCGAGCAATAGGGGCCAACGTCCTGACTTTC.

This clone was observed a handful of times. V and J are TRBV10-3 and TRBJ1-5, with a possible D match to TRBD1 (5 bases). Germline V gene data show CDR1 as ENHRY and CDR2 as SYGVKD. This CDR3 has 15 residues. With 3 bases removed from V and 4 bases from J, the gap between germline ends came to 13 bases. The CDR3 DNA reads as TGTGCCATCAGTGATGGCGGGGCAGCGAATCAGCCCCAGCATTTT. This encodes CAISDGGAANQPQHF.

The chain couples TRBV18 to TRBJ2-5, with 7 bases lining up with TRBD1. Germline-derived CDR1 and CDR2 are KGHSH and LQKENI. The CDR3 totals 14 residues. With 3 bases clipped from V and 4 bases from J, the junction kept 5 bases outside the gene matches. The CDR3 coding sequence is TGTGCCAGCTCACCTTCGACAGGGTCAGAGACCCAGTACTTC. This gives the protein CASSPSTGSETQYF.